The clone carrying this T cell receptor beta chain was seen a few times. Its antigen is currently unknown. These data belong to a study of CD8+ T cells in alopecia areata. Study-wide background: Treated patients were scored for severity by percent of scalp affected.

The treatment is: oral pan-JAK inhibitor, 5-10 mg twice daily. The investigators collected lesional scalp punch biopsies and peripheral blood from alopecia areata patients. Study observations and caveats: Both scalp clonality and the expanded CD8+ clones among the top 100 showed a significant decrease with tofacitinib. In lesional scalp, particularly from alopecia totalis/universalis, clonality was higher than in normal scalp.

The germline V gene encodes CDR1 GTSNPN and CDR2 SVGIG (reference sequence). V was pared by 3 bases and J by 8 bases, with 16 bases between. The CDR3 sequence is 13 residues long. Extraction of RNA preceded its reverse transcription into cDNA, which served as the sequencing template. TCRdb keeps only in-frame clones here, not all; method: immunoSEQ multiplex PCR. The sample includes approximately 43,000 clones, 65% of them seen just once. The source is a human donor with alopecia areata. Sequencing was performed on CD8+ T cells sorted from blood, taken at week 4, from a patient treated with tofacitinib. This rearrangement joins TRBV30 to TRBJ1-2; possibly TRBD1 for D (6 bases). CDR3 nucleotide sequence: TGTGCCTGGAGGGCAGGACAGTTGAACGGCTACACCTTC. It yields the protein CAWRAGQLNGYTF.